Following are 15 T cell receptor beta chains from one sample sequenced in a study of T cells in narcolepsy (dated by TCRdb to the late 2010s). The library relied on the immunoSEQ multiplex PCR assay. TCRdb obtained this table from immuneACCESS and retained in-frame rearrangements with V and J assigned. These tables miss some clones; where compared with another copy, unresolved V genes account for less than half of the shortfall, and the remainder is unexplained. This sample holds around 30,000 clones; 75% to 90% were observed only once. 2.6% of the sample comes from the top ten. Sequenced input: CD45RA- memory CD4+ T cells from PBMCs. The sample's cell subset or site label, decoded: memory T cells sorted ex vivo from peripheral blood. These receptor sequences come from a human donor with narcolepsy.

This chain uses TRBV2 with TRBJ1-4; 12 bases match TRBD1. V was pared by 7 bases and J by 3 bases, with 12 bases of the junction left unmatched. This CDR3 has 18 residues. Germline CDR1 is SNHLY and CDR2 is FYNNEI. The DNA for the CDR3 is TGTGCCAGCAACCGGGGACAGGGGGCATTCCTTCCTAATGAAAAACTGTTTTTT. This codes for CASNRGQGAFLPNEKLFF.

A remark on this clone: The same CDR3 arises from other DNA sequences in this sample as well. V and J are TRBV7-2 and TRBJ2-7; D uncertain. The CDR3 runs to 13 residues. In germline, CDR1 is SGHTA, CDR2 FQGNSA. The V gene lost 1 base and the J gene lost 1 base, with 5 bases spanning the gap. The CDR3 here is CASSLDGSYEQYF. CDR3 sequence (DNA): TGTGCCAGCAGCTTAGACGGATCCTACGAGCAGTACTTC. The variable domain in full, completed from reference TRBV7-2 and TRBJ2-7, reads GAGVSQSPSNKVTEKGKDVELRCDPISGHTALYWYRQSLGQGLEFLIYFQGNSAPDKSGLPSDRFSAERTGGSVSTLTIQRTQQEDSAVYLCASSLDGSYEQYFGPGTRLTVT.

V is TRBV19 and J is TRBJ2-7; 9 nucleotides line up with TRBD1. Germline values: CDR1 LNHDA, CDR2 SQIVND (reference sequence). The J segment lost 2 bases and the V segment lost 5 bases, leaving 10 bases of the junction unmatched. The CDR3 sequence is 16 residues long. The CDR3 spells CASSPPRGTGTYEQYF. The DNA of the CDR3 is TGTGCCAGTAGTCCACCACGGGGGACAGGGACCTACGAGCAGTACTTC.

The chain combines TRBV30 with TRBJ2-5; D is possibly TRBD2 (5 bases). Trimming removed 0 bases from V and 5 bases from J, with 10 bases in between. CDR1 and CDR2 (germline): GTSNPN, SVGIG (reference sequence). This CDR3 spans 13 amino acids. CDR3 sequence reads: CAWSVLVGETQYF. For the CDR3, the DNA is TGTGCCTGGAGTGTACTAGTTGGTGAGACCCAGTACTTC. The complete variable domain, with remaining parts taken from reference TRBV30 and TRBJ2-5, reads SQTIHQWPATLVQPVGSPLSLECTVEGTSNPNLYWYRQAAGRGLQLLFYSVGIGQISSEVPQNLSASRPQDRQFILSSKKLLLSDSGFYLCAWSVLVGETQYFGPGTRLLVL.

The CDR3 nucleotides are TGTGCCAGTAGTACCGTCGGGACTAGCGGTCTAGATACGCAGTATTTT. Its protein product is CASSTVGTSGLDTQYF. The rearrangement joins TRBV19 to TRBJ2-3, with TRBD2 matching 11 bases. The CDR3 length is 16 residues. Trimming took 4 bases from V and 5 from J; bases not matched to a gene: 8. In germline, CDR1 is LNHDA, CDR2 SQIVND (reference sequence).

This chain joins TRBV5-1 and TRBJ2-1, with 11 bases identical to TRBD2. CDR1 and CDR2 (germline): SGHRS, YFSETQ. V shed 6 bases and J 6 bases; nucleotides not matched to a gene: 5. The CDR3 loop spans 14 amino acids. The CDR3 DNA reads TGCGCCAGCAAAACTAGCGGGGGTCGCAATGAGCAGTTCTTC. Translation gives CASKTSGGRNEQFF.

The rearrangement links TRBV14 to TRBJ1-2; D is undetermined. The length of the CDR3 is 15 residues. Between the trimmed V and J ends, which lost 1 base and 4 bases, there was a span of 13 bases. Germline lookup yields CDR1 SGHDN and CDR2 FVKESK. Here the CDR3 reads CASSQVDQVFYGYTF. The CDR3 nucleotides read TGTGCCAGCAGCCAAGTCGATCAGGTGTTCTATGGCTACACCTTC.

This clone was counted a single time. This rearrangement joins TRBV15 to TRBJ2-7, with D uncertain. The CDR3 is 13 amino acids. In germline, CDR1 is LNHNV, CDR2 YYDKDF (reference sequence). Trimming took off 4 bases at V and 1 base at J, with 8 bases between the two ends. The CDR3 bases are TGTGCCACCAGCAAGGGTGAGTCCTACGAGCAGTACTTC. Translating gives CATSKGESYEQYF. The whole variable domain, filled in from reference TRBV15 and TRBJ2-7, reads DAMVIQNPRYQVTQFGKPVTLSCSQTLNHNVMYWYQQKSSQAPKLLFHYYDKDFNNEADTPDNFQSRRPNTSFCFLDIRSPGLGDTAMYLCATSKGESYEQYFGPGTRLTVT.

V usage is TRBV6-6 and J usage is TRBJ2-5; D unclear. Germline V gives CDR1 MNHNY, CDR2 SVGAGI (reference sequence). V was pared by 6 bases and J by 4 bases, with 6 bases between. This CDR3 is built from 11 residues. The CDR3 here is CASRGLETQYF. Written as DNA, the CDR3 is TGTGCCAGCAGGGGTCTAGAGACCCAGTACTTC.

Comments on this clone: Other DNA sequences from this sample encode an identical CDR3 as well. The CDR3, as DNA: TGTGCCATCAGTGAGTCAGGCGGTCGACAGGGGAATGGCTACACCTTC. As protein: CAISESGGRQGNGYTF. The chain is built from TRBV10-3 and TRBJ1-2, with 8 bases aligning to TRBD1. J gave up 6 bases and V 0 bases, and 9 bases lay outside the gene matches. The CDR3 length is 16 residues. Germline V gene sequence: CDR1 ENHRY, CDR2 SYGVKD.

Concerning this clone itself: An end of the junction does not agree with germline; a read error may underlie this. This chain links TRBV6-5 with TRBJ1-6; TRBD1 matches at 9 bases. In germline, CDR1 is MNHEY, CDR2 SVGAGI. The CDR3 totals 15 residues. The CDR3 loop is CASSYGTGNNPPLHF. CDR3 DNA sequence: TGTGCCAGCAGTTACGGGACAGGGAATAATCCACCCCTCCACTTT.

The genes are TRBV4-2 and TRBJ1-2; weak D call: TRBD1 (6 bases). V dropped 3 bases and J dropped 1 base, with 12 bases sitting between them. The germline CDR1 and CDR2 sequences are LGHNA and YNFKEQ. The CDR3 contains 15 residues. CDR3 loop: CASSHRTDSNYGYTF. The CDR3 DNA sequence: TGTGCCAGCAGCCACCGGACAGACAGTAACTATGGCTACACCTTC.

The table lists this clone with a few counts. The chain recombines TRBV6-4 with TRBJ1-1; D is perhaps TRBD1 (6 bases). V was cut by 4 bases and J by 5 bases, with 11 bases left in between. The CDR3 covers 13 residues. Germline loops: CDR1 MRHNA, CDR2 SNTAGT. CDR3 sequence: CASSAVGGTEAFF. For the CDR3, the DNA is TGTGCCAGCAGTGCTGTAGGGGGGACTGAAGCTTTCTTT.

This chain links TRBV2 with TRBJ2-1; 12 bases line up with TRBD1. Looked up from germline, CDR1 is SNHLY and CDR2 is FYNNEI. The CDR3 runs 16 residues. Unmatched junction bases numbered 12, after V lost 8 bases and J lost 7 bases. Here the CDR3 reads CASSGPGTGGLNEQFF. The CDR3, as DNA: TGTGCCAGCTCCGGGCCCGGGACAGGGGGCTTAAATGAGCAGTTCTTC.

The chain recombines TRBV5-1 with TRBJ1-2; D is perhaps TRBD1 (6 bases). This CDR3 is built from 13 residues. Trimming cost V 0 bases and J 6 bases, with 9 bases left between them. The germline CDR1 and CDR2 sequences are SGHRS and YFSETQ. The CDR3 DNA reads TGCGCCAGCAGCTTGGCCGAGGGGGATGGCTACACCTTC. Its translation: CASSLAEGDGYTF.